The following is a T cell receptor (beta chain) sequence with its context. What it recognizes is unknown. RNA transcripts yielded amplified TCR beta CDR3 regions. Second-round multiplex PCR came after a first-round RT-PCR that employed HTBI primers. TCRdb re-called the multiplex PCR reads through MiXCR, storing one row per CDR3 protein. The table shows roughly 480,000 distinct CDR3 sequences, with roughly 14% occurring only once. Moderate-to-severe activity, CAS at least 3, NOSPECS at least 4 and duration under 3 months characterized donors with ophthalmopathy. This entry is derived from a study of Graves' ophthalmopathy and Graves' hyperthyroidism. About the study: The blood sample was drawn at first diagnosis and before any treatment.

The V end was cut by 6 bases, the J end by 6 bases, with 15 bases between. CDR1 is DFQATT, CDR2 SNEGSKA, per germline (reference sequence). The CDR3 contains 12 residues. The study, taken as a whole, reports: Blood also harbored most expanded thyroid clonotypes above 0.001 frequency.

The receptor was isolated from a woman between 25 and 40 years old with Graves' ophthalmopathy. The sequenced sample consisted of blood. The J gene is TRBJ2-7, the V gene TRBV20-1; unclear D gene. CDR3 sequence: CSADPGSGEQYF. The CDR3 nucleotides read TGCAGTGCCGACCCCGGCAGTGGCGAGCAGTACTTC.